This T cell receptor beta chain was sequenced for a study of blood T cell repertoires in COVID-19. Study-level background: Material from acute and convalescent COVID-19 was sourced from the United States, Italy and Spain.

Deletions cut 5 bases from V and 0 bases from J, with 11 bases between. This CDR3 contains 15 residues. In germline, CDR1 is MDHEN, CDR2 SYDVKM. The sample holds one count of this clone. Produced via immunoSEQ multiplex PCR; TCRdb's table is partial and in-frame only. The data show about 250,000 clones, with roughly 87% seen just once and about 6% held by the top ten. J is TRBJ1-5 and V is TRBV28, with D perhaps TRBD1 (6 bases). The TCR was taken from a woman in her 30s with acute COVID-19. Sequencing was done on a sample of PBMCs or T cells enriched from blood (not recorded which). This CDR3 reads CASSPGQFSNQPQHF. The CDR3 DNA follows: TGTGCCAGCAGTCCCGGACAGTTTAGCAATCAGCCCCAGCATTTT.